This entry features one T cell receptor (beta chain) sequence. Antigen: not known. The source of the sample is a study of cytomegalovirus exposure and HLA in healthy donors. Background on the study: Later analysis reported that the 95 to 150 validation repertoires shared the platform of the approximately 620 first-cohort repertoires. The study's findings and limits: Accounts indicate the classifier identified cytomegalovirus status with strong specificity and sensitivity. There were 160 or so TCR beta chains listed as cytomegalovirus-associated.

The germline V and J ends were trimmed by 4 bases and 0 bases, with 4 bases remaining between them. Germline assignment: CDR1 PRHDT and CDR2 FYEKMQ (reference sequence). CDR3 length equals 13 residues. Among the 100 to 150 subjects of the validation cohort, separate from the approximately 660-subject first cohort, were the donors. The assay was immunoSEQ multiplex PCR, and TCRdb's table has in-frame clones only and misses some. The sample includes over 110,000 clones, more than 75% seen only once; the top ten take roughly 9%. V and J are TRBV13 and TRBJ1-3; D remains unclear. The source material was PBMCs. The TCR sequence derives from a man between 18 and 35 years old in good health and CMV-seropositive. CDR3 DNA sequence: TGTGCCAGCAGCTCTAACTCTGGAAACACCATATATTTT. It encodes CASSSNSGNTIYF.